The 22 T cell receptor beta chains listed next were all sequenced from one sample in a study of cytomegalovirus exposure and HLA in healthy donors (dated by TCRdb to about 2017). Libraries were made using the immunoSEQ multiplex PCR assay. For the multiplex PCR, a mixture combining 60 forward primers for TCR Vbeta segments and 13 reverse primers for TCR Jbeta segments was used. This is the immuneACCESS table as TCRdb keeps it, with only in-frame sequences that have V and J called. A part of the clones is gone; compared with another copy, unresolved V genes explain less than half, and the rest is unexplained. For this sample the table gives 120,000 to 150,000 clones, of which 61% were detected only once. Around 1.9% of the sample belongs to the ten largest clones. The source material was PBMCs. All receptors come from a male donor in good health and CMV-seronegative.

This clone was observed a single time. The chain has TRBV10-3 and TRBJ1-6, with a weak D call TRBD1 (5 bases). Deletions cut 5 bases from V and 6 bases from J, with 17 bases between. CDR1 ENHRY and CDR2 SYGVKD come from the germline V gene. The CDR3 has 16 residues. The CDR3 region has the DNA TGTGCCATCAGTTTGGACAAACCCGGCAGTAATTCACCCCTCCACTTT. Translated: CAISLDKPGSNSPLHF.

This clone was seen a single time. The rearrangement joins TRBV19 to TRBJ2-3; D may be TRBD1 (6 bases). This CDR3 has 16 amino acids. The germline V and J ends were trimmed by 2 bases and 3 bases, with 15 bases remaining between them. Germline CDR1 LNHDA, CDR2 SQIVND (reference sequence). CDR3 coding DNA: TGTGCCAGTAGTATAACAGGGTCAGGCTGGACAGATACGCAGTATTTT. Translation gives CASSITGSGWTDTQYF.

The chain carries TRBV11-2 and TRBJ1-6; D is unresolved. Germline CDR1 reads SGHAT; CDR2 reads FQNNGV. The CDR3 is made up of 16 amino acids. The germline V and J ends were trimmed by 2 bases and 5 bases, with 13 bases remaining between them. Written as DNA, the CDR3 is TGTGCCAGCAGCTTAAACCTGGCACCCAATAATTCACCCCTCCACTTT. Translated: CASSLNLAPNNSPLHF. The complete variable domain, with remaining parts taken from reference TRBV11-2 and TRBJ1-6, reads EAGVAQSPRYKIIEKRQSVAFWCNPISGHATLYWYQQILGQGPKLLIQFQNNGVVDDSQLPKDRFSAERLKGVDSTLKIQPAKLEDSAVYLCASSLNLAPNNSPLHFGNGTRLTVT.

The gene calls are TRBV27 and TRBJ2-1; D possibly corresponds to TRBD2 (6 bases). The CDR3 consists of 16 residues. CDR1 MNHEY and CDR2 SMNVEV come from the germline V gene (reference sequence). The ends were cut back, 2 bases at V and 8 bases at J, with 19 bases in the middle. CDR3 amino acids: CASSLAGSFLQHEQFF. The CDR3 DNA reads as TGTGCCAGCAGTTTAGCGGGGTCTTTTCTACAGCATGAGCAGTTCTTC.

This chain joins TRBV5-1 and TRBJ2-5; 7 bases fit TRBD2. The J segment lost 0 bases and the V segment lost 0 bases, leaving 2 bases of the junction unmatched. CDR1 is SGHRS and CDR2 is YFSETQ in the germline V gene. The CDR3 has 15 residues. The CDR3 is CASSLAAGDQETQYF. CDR3 sequence (DNA): TGCGCCAGCAGCTTGGCCGCGGGGGACCAAGAGACCCAGTACTTC.

The chain recombines TRBV19 with TRBJ1-5; 8 bases are shared with TRBD1. Losses at the gene ends were 9 bases for V and 6 bases for J; bases not matched to a gene: 7. Germline CDR1 is LNHDA and CDR2 is SQIVND (reference sequence). The CDR3 has 13 residues. DNA for the CDR3: TGTGCCAGCAATCAGGGGGCAGGTCAGCCCCAGCATTTT. Its translation is CASNQGAGQPQHF.

This clone is judged medium-sized (0.01 to 0.1%). The J gene is TRBJ2-7, the V gene TRBV5-4, with TRBD1 matching over 7 bases. The J segment lost 2 bases and the V segment lost 0 bases, leaving 14 bases of the junction unmatched. Germline V gene sequence: CDR1 SGHNT, CDR2 YYREEE (reference sequence). This CDR3 comprises 18 residues. The CDR3 coding sequence is TGTGCCAGCAGCTTGGGGGGGCGGGCAACAGGGGTAACCTACGAGCAGTACTTC. As protein: CASSLGGRATGVTYEQYF. Filled out from reference TRBV5-4 and TRBJ2-7, the complete variable domain reads ETGVTQSPTHLIKTRGQQVTLRCSSQSGHNTVSWYQQALGQGPQFIFQYYREEENGRGNFPPRFSGLQFPNYSSELNVNALELDDSALYLCASSLGGRATGVTYEQYFGPGTRLTVT.

This chain joins TRBV5-6 and TRBJ2-7; possibly TRBD1 for D (6 bases). V lost 5 bases, J lost 2 bases, and 14 bases lay in between. The CDR3 runs to 14 residues. CDR1 and CDR2 (germline): SGHDT, YYEEEE. CDR3 in amino acids: CASSTGWGPYEQYF. The CDR3 DNA sequence: TGTGCCAGCAGTACAGGGTGGGGGCCCTACGAGCAGTACTTC.

This clone was seen a few times. The chain couples TRBV28 to TRBJ2-1; 7 bases are shared with TRBD1. The CDR3 loop spans 12 amino acids. V shed 10 bases and J 6 bases; nucleotides not matched to a gene: 6. The germline gives CDR1 MDHEN, CDR2 SYDVKM. The CDR3 here is CATRQGANEQFF. For the CDR3, the DNA is TGTGCCACCAGACAGGGTGCCAATGAGCAGTTCTTC. Full variable domain (outside the CDR3, taken from reference TRBV28 and TRBJ2-1): DVKVTQSSRYLVKRTGEKVFLECVQDMDHENMFWYRQDPGLGLRLIYFSYDVKMKEKGDIPEGYSVSREKKERFSLILESASTNQTSMYLCATRQGANEQFFGPGTRLTVL.

This chain links TRBV5-1 with TRBJ2-7, with TRBD1 identical over 9 bases. The CDR3 has 15 amino acids. CDR1 is SGHRS, CDR2 YFSETQ, per germline. V lost 5 bases and J lost 3; bases outside the gene matches: 9. The CDR3 DNA is TGCGCCAGCAGTTTAGGACAGGGGCTTTTCTACGAGCAGTACTTC. Its translation: CASSLGQGLFYEQYF.

The chain employs TRBV5-1 and TRBJ2-3; D is possibly TRBD2 (6 bases). Germline V gene sequence: CDR1 SGHRS, CDR2 YFSETQ. The CDR3 contains 17 residues. Trimming stripped 1 base from V and 1 base from J, with 16 bases between. The CDR3 is CASSLLGGIGGTDTQYF. The CDR3 coding sequence is TGCGCCAGCAGCTTGCTTGGGGGGATTGGAGGCACAGATACGCAGTATTTT. Together with reference TRBV5-1 and TRBJ2-3, the CDR3 gives the full variable domain: KAGVTQTPRYLIKTRGQQVTLSCSPISGHRSVSWYQQTPGQGLQFLFEYFSETQRNKGNFPGRFSGRQFSNSRSEMNVSTLELGDSALYLCASSLLGGIGGTDTQYFGPGTRLTVL.

This clone was counted a few times. The rearrangement joins TRBV4-1 to TRBJ2-7; a possible D gene is TRBD1 (6 bases). Germline CDR1 and CDR2: MGHRA and YSYEKL. V was shortened by 0 bases and J by 1 base, with 13 bases between the two germline ends. The CDR3 contains 16 residues. The CDR3 here is CASSQEGAGNSYEQYF. CDR3 in DNA: TGCGCCAGCAGCCAAGAGGGGGCAGGGAATTCCTACGAGCAGTACTTC.

The V gene is TRBV28, the J gene TRBJ2-7, with 8 bases lining up with TRBD1. Looked up from germline, CDR1 is MDHEN and CDR2 is SYDVKM. J was trimmed by 2 bases and V by 5 bases; bases with no gene match: 5. This CDR3 region has 14 residues. CDR3: CASSPGGSAYEQYF. The CDR3 bases are TGTGCCAGCAGTCCAGGGGGCAGCGCCTACGAGCAGTACTTC. Full variable domain (remainder filled in from reference TRBV28 and TRBJ2-7): DVKVTQSSRYLVKRTGEKVFLECVQDMDHENMFWYRQDPGLGLRLIYFSYDVKMKEKGDIPEGYSVSREKKERFSLILESASTNQTSMYLCASSPGGSAYEQYFGPGTRLTVT.

This chain joins TRBV14 and TRBJ1-2; no clear D. Germline CDR1 reads SGHDN; CDR2 reads FVKESK. V lost 1 base and J 6 bases, leaving 6 bases between the germline ends. The CDR3 spans 12 residues. The CDR3 sequence: CASSQGSDGYTF. The CDR3 DNA is TGTGCCAGCAGCCAAGGGTCAGATGGCTACACCTTC.

This clone has more than one count but fewer than ten. V usage is TRBV7-9 and J usage is TRBJ1-1; D is unresolved. V was shortened by 3 bases and J by 6 bases, with 11 bases between the two germline ends. This CDR3 has 13 amino acids. The germline CDR1 and CDR2 sequences are SEHNR and FQNEAQ (reference sequence). CDR3 region: CASSFAGGAEAFF. The CDR3 DNA follows: TGTGCCAGCAGCTTTGCGGGTGGAGCTGAAGCTTTCTTT.

The CDR3 sequence is CAIRGRAGPGDTQYF. The DNA of the CDR3 is TGTGCCATCAGGGGCCGAGCGGGACCCGGCGATACGCAGTATTTT. This chain connects TRBV10-3 to TRBJ2-3; 7 bases line up with TRBD2. Trimming took 6 bases from V and 6 from J; bases not matched to a gene: 12. The CDR3 is made up of 15 amino acids. In germline, CDR1 is ENHRY, CDR2 SYGVKD.

Regarding this clone: At one end the junction does not follow the germline gene, possibly because of a read error. V gene TRBV7-7 combines with J gene TRBJ2-5; D gene uncertain. The CDR3 consists of 13 residues. Germline values: CDR1 SSHAT, CDR2 FNYEAQ (reference sequence). This chain's CDR3 is CASTPLTRETQYF. The CDR3 DNA is TGTGCTAGCACCCCCCTCACCCGGGAGACCCAGTACTTC.

The V and J genes are TRBV9 and TRBJ1-4, with 7 bases that match TRBD1. The V gene's germline CDR1 is SGDLS and CDR2 YYNGEE. V lost 3 bases to trimming and J lost 8 bases; unmatched junction nucleotides: 4. The CDR3 extends over 13 amino acids. In DNA, the CDR3 is TGTGCCAGCAGCGGGGGACAGAGCGAAAAACTGTTTTTT. This encodes CASSGGQSEKLFF.

The V call is TRBV2, the J call TRBJ1-1, with a weak D call TRBD1 (6 bases). V lost 6 bases to trimming and J lost 1 base, with 12 bases between them. Germline V gene sequence: CDR1 SNHLY, CDR2 FYNNEI. This CDR3 has 14 amino acids. The CDR3 loop reads CASRWGHQNTEAFF. In nucleotides, the CDR3 is TGTGCCAGCAGGTGGGGACACCAGAACACTGAAGCTTTCTTT.

CDR3 bases: TGTGCCAGCAACAGGCCCGTGAGAAATTCACCCCTCCACTTT. It codes for CASNRPVRNSPLHF. V is TRBV2 and J is TRBJ1-6, with D perhaps TRBD1 (5 bases). The germline V gene encodes CDR1 SNHLY and CDR2 FYNNEI. Between the trimmed V and J ends, which lost 7 bases and 7 bases, there was a span of 14 bases. The CDR3 is made up of 14 amino acids. Using reference TRBV2 and TRBJ1-6 for the parts outside the CDR3, the full variable domain is EPEVTQTPSHQVTQMGQEVILRCVPISNHLYFYWYRQILGQKVEFLVSFYNNEISEKSEIFDDQFSVERPDGSNFTLKIRSTKLEDSAMYFCASNRPVRNSPLHFGNGTRLTVT.

CDR3 in amino acids: CASSLSQGAYTGELFF. The CDR3 bases are TGTGCCAGCAGCTTGAGTCAGGGGGCCTACACCGGGGAGCTGTTTTTT. This chain uses TRBV5-5 with TRBJ2-2; 8 bases are shared with TRBD1. The CDR3 is 16 residues long. V gave up 1 base and J gave up 3 bases; unmatched junction bases: 5. CDR1 is SGHKS and CDR2 is YYEKEE in the germline V gene (reference sequence).

CDR3 sequence reads: CASSSLIGGYTF. In nucleotides, the CDR3 is TGTGCCAGCAGTTCCCTAATTGGTGGCTACACCTTC. This sequence joins TRBV6-5 and TRBJ1-2; D unresolved. In germline, CDR1 is MNHEY, CDR2 SVGAGI. Between the trimmed V and J ends, which lost 4 bases and 7 bases, there was a span of 10 bases. CDR3 length equals 12 residues.